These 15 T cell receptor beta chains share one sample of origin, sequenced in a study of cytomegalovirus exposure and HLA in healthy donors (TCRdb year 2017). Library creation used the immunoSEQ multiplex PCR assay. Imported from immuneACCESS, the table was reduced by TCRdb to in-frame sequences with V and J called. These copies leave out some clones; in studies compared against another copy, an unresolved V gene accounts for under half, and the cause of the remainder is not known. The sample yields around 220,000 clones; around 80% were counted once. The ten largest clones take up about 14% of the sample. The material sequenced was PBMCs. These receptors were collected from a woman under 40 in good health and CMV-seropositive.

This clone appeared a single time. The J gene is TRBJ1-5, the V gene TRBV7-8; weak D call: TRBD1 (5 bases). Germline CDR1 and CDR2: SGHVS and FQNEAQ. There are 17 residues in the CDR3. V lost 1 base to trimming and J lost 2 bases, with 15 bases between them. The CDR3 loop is CASSLVPLGVGNQPQHF. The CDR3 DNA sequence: TGTGCCAGCAGCTTAGTACCCCTAGGGGTAGGCAATCAGCCCCAGCATTTT.

The CDR3 spells CASSNPVSGNQPQHF. The CDR3, as DNA: TGTGCCAGTAGTAACCCCGTATCGGGCAATCAGCCCCAGCATTTT. The genes are TRBV19 and TRBJ1-5; D ambiguous. Trimming took off 4 bases at V and 2 bases at J, with 12 bases between the two ends. The CDR3 contains 15 residues. Per the germline V gene, CDR1 is LNHDA and CDR2 is SQIVND (reference sequence). The whole variable domain, filled in from reference TRBV19 and TRBJ1-5, reads DGGITQSPKYLFRKEGQNVTLSCEQNLNHDAMYWYRQDPGQGLRLIYYSQIVNDFQKGDIAEGYSVSREKKESFPLTVTSAQKNPTAFYLCASSNPVSGNQPQHFGDGTRLSIL.

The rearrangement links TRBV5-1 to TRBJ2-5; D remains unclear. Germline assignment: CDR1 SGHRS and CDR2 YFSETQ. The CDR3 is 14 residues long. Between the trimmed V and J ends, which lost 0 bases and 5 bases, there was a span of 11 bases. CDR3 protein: CASSLVAGTETQYF. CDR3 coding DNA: TGCGCCAGCAGCTTGGTCGCAGGCACGGAGACCCAGTACTTC.

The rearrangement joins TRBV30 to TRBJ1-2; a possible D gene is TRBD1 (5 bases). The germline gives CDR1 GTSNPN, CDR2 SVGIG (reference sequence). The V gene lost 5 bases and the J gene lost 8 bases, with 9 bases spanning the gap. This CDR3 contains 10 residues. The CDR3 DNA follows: TGTGCCTGGCAAAAGGGGGGCTACACCTTC. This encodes CAWQKGGYTF.

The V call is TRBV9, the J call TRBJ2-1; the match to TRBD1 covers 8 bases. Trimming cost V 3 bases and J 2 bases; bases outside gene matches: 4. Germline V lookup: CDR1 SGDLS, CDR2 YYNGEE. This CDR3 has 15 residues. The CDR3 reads CASSAQGVPYNEQFF. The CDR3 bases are TGTGCCAGCAGCGCACAGGGGGTTCCCTACAATGAGCAGTTCTTC.

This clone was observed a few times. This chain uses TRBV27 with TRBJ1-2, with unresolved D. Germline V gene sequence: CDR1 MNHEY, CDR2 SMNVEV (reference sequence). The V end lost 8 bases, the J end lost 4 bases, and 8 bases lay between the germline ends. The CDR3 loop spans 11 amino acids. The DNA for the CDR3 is TGTGCCAGCCCTCGGGGCTATGGCTACACCTTC. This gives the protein CASPRGYGYTF.

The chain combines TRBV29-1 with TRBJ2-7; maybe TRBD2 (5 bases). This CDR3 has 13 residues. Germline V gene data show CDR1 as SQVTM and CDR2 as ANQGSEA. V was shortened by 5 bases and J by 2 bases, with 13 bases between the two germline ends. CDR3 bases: TGCAGCGTTACGACGGGGATCCCCTACGAGCAGTACTTC. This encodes CSVTTGIPYEQYF.

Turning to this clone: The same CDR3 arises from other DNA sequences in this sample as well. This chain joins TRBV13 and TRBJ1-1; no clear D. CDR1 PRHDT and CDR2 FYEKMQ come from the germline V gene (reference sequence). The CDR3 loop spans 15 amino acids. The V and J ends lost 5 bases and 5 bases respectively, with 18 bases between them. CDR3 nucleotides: TGTGCCAGCAGCGCCGGAGGTTGGGATACTACTGAAGCTTTCTTT. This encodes CASSAGGWDTTEAFF. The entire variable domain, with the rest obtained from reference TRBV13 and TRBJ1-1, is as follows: AAGVIQSPRHLIKEKRETATLKCYPIPRHDTVYWYQQGPGQDPQFLISFYEKMQSDKGSIPDRFSAQQFSDYHSELNMSSLELGDSALYFCASSAGGWDTTEAFFGQGTRLTVV.

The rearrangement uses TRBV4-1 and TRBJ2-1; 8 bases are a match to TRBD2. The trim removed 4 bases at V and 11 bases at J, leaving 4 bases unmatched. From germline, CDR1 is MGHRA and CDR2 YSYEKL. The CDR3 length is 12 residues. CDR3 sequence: CASSLLAGKQFF. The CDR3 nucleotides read TGCGCCAGCAGCCTCCTAGCGGGTAAGCAGTTCTTC.

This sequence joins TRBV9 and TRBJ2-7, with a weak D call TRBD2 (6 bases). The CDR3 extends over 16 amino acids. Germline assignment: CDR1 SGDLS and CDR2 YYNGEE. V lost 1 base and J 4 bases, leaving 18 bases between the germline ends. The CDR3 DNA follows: TGTGCCAGCAGCGTAAAATCCGGGACTCAACTGTACGAGCAGTACTTC. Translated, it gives CASSVKSGTQLYEQYF.

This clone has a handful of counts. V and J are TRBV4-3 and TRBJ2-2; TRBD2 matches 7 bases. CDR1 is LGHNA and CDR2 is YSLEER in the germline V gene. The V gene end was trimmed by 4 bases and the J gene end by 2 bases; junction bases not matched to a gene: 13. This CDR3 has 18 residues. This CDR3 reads CASSRDRWGRANTGELFF. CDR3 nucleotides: TGCGCCAGCAGCCGAGATAGGTGGGGGAGGGCTAACACCGGGGAGCTGTTTTTT.

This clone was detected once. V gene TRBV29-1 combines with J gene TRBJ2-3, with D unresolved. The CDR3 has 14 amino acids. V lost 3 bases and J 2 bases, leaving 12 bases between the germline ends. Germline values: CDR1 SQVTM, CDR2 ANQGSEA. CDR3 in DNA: TGCAGCGTTGAGGACCAAGCCATCACAGATACGCAGTATTTT. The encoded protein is CSVEDQAITDTQYF.

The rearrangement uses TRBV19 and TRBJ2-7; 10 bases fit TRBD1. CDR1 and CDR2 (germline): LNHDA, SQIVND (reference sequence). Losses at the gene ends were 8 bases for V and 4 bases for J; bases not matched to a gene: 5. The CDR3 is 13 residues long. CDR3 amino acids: CASGTGAGYEQYF. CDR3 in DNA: TGTGCCAGTGGGACAGGGGCCGGGTACGAGCAGTACTTC.

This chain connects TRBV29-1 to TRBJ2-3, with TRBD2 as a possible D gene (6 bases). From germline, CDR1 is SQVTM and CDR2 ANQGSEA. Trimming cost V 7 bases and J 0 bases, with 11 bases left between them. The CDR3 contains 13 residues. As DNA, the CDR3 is TGCAGCGCCCGCCGGGGGAGCACAGATACGCAGTATTTT. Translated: CSARRGSTDTQYF.

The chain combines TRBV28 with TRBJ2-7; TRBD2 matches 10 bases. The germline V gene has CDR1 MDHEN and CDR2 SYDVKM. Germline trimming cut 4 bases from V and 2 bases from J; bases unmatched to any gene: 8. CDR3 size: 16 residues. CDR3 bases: TGTGCCAGCAGTTCTTTGATGACTAGCGGGCCCTACGAGCAGTACTTC. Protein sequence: CASSSLMTSGPYEQYF.